Below, 19 T cell receptor beta chains from the same sample are listed, as sequenced in a study of blood T cell repertoires in COVID-19. TCRdb's copy holds only in-frame clones and misses some; the assay was immunoSEQ multiplex PCR. The table records more than 150,000 clones, 60% to 85% of them present only once. Sequencing input: peripheral blood. The receptors originated from a man in his fifties or sixties with active or convalescent COVID-19.

V and J are TRBV15 and TRBJ2-7; perhaps TRBD1 as D (5 bases). Between the trimmed V and J ends, which lost 7 bases and 6 bases, there was a span of 16 bases. CDR1 and CDR2 from the germline V gene are LNHNV and YYDKDF (reference sequence). The CDR3 contains 13 residues. The CDR3 sequence: CATTEGVRGEQYF. The CDR3 DNA follows: TGTGCCACCACGGAAGGGGTAAGGGGCGAGCAGTACTTC.

The CDR3 sequence is CASSQDRDREQYF. The CDR3 DNA follows: TGCGCCAGCAGCCAAGACCGGGACAGAGAGCAGTACTTC. The genes are TRBV4-3 and TRBJ2-7, with TRBD1 matching 7 bases. CDR3 length: 13 residues. Trimming removed 0 bases from V and 7 bases from J; junction bases left unmatched: 3. Looked up from germline, CDR1 is LGHNA and CDR2 is YSLEER.

As concerns this clone: The same CDR3 arises from other DNA sequences in this sample as well. V gene TRBV5-1 combines with J gene TRBJ2-2, with 7 bases that match TRBD2. The CDR3 contains 14 residues. Trimming at V came to 0 bases and at J to 4 bases, leaving 0 bases not matched to a gene. Germline V gene data show CDR1 as SGHRS and CDR2 as YFSETQ. In nucleotides, the CDR3 is TGCGCCAGCAGCTTGGCGGGAGGCACCGGGGAGCTGTTTTTT. Protein: CASSLAGGTGELFF.

The chain employs TRBV28 and TRBJ2-5; 12 positions match TRBD2. Unmatched junction bases numbered 8, after V lost 5 bases and J lost 4 bases. Germline CDR1 and CDR2: MDHEN and SYDVKM. The CDR3 loop spans 16 amino acids. The chain's CDR3 is CASSPLAGGRVETQYF. The CDR3 nucleotides are TGTGCCAGCAGTCCTCTAGCGGGAGGGCGGGTAGAGACCCAGTACTTC.

The chain combines TRBV6-6 with TRBJ1-5, with a weak D call TRBD1 (6 bases). Germline lookup yields CDR1 MNHNY and CDR2 SVGAGI (reference sequence). With 3 bases removed from V and 6 bases from J, the gap between germline ends came to 9 bases. The CDR3 consists of 13 residues. Written as DNA, the CDR3 is TGTGCCAGCAGTTATAACAGGGCTCAGCCCCAGCATTTT. Its translation: CASSYNRAQPQHF.

This clone was found a few times. J is TRBJ2-1 and V is TRBV27; 7 nucleotides match TRBD1. Trimming at V came to 8 bases and at J to 5 bases, leaving 6 bases not matched to a gene. The CDR3 extends over 13 amino acids. Germline CDR1 MNHEY, CDR2 SMNVEV (reference sequence). The CDR3 bases are TGTGCCAGCCGTGGGGACAGTAACAATGAGCAGTTCTTC. As protein: CASRGDSNNEQFF.

The chain employs TRBV5-5 and TRBJ1-5; possible D gene TRBD1, 5 bases. Trimming shortened V by 4 bases and J by 5 bases, and 19 bases separated the two germline ends. Per the germline V gene, CDR1 is SGHKS and CDR2 is YYEKEE (reference sequence). The CDR3 runs to 16 residues. The CDR3 here is CASSPEPPRGDQPQHF. CDR3 sequence (DNA): TGTGCCAGCAGCCCGGAGCCCCCAAGGGGTGATCAGCCCCAGCATTTT.

In its sample, this clone was seen once. The chain combines TRBV7-2 with TRBJ2-7, with TRBD2 identical over 10 bases. V was clipped by 4 bases and J by 7 bases; unmatched bases: 19. CDR3 length: 18 residues. Germline-derived CDR1 and CDR2 are SGHTA and FQGNSA. In DNA, the CDR3 is TGTGCCAGCAGCTCCGCTCGGGCACTAGCGGGAAGTAACACGGAGCAGTACTTC. Translating gives CASSSARALAGSNTEQYF.

V is TRBV6-6 and J is TRBJ1-5; D gene unclear. CDR3 length equals 14 residues. Germline V gene data show CDR1 as MNHNY and CDR2 as SVGAGI (reference sequence). Trimming cost V 8 bases and J 1 base, with 12 bases left between them. DNA of the CDR3: TGTGCCAGCGGCCGCGGTGGGAGCAATCAGCCCCAGCATTTT. Its translation is CASGRGGSNQPQHF.

The J gene is TRBJ1-1, the V gene TRBV18; a possible D gene is TRBD1 (6 bases). V was shortened by 4 bases and J by 0 bases, with 9 bases between the two germline ends. Germline V gene sequence: CDR1 KGHSH, CDR2 LQKENI. The CDR3 runs 14 residues. The CDR3 loop reads CASSQGGVNTEAFF. The CDR3 region has the DNA TGTGCCAGCTCACAAGGGGGGGTGAACACTGAAGCTTTCTTT.

This rearrangement joins TRBV2 to TRBJ2-1; 9 positions agree with TRBD2. CDR1 is SNHLY and CDR2 is FYNNEI in the germline V gene. This CDR3 is built from 15 residues. V shed 4 bases, J shed 3 bases, and the junction held 4 bases outside the gene matches. The CDR3 is CASSVEREDYNEQFF. As DNA, the CDR3 is TGTGCCAGCAGTGTGGAGCGGGAGGACTACAATGAGCAGTTCTTC.

The V call is TRBV30, the J call TRBJ1-6; 9 bases map to TRBD1. J lost 8 bases, V lost 2 bases, and 7 bases had no gene match. The CDR3 has 15 amino acids. Germline CDR1 is GTSNPN and CDR2 is SVGIG (reference sequence). CDR3 in amino acids: CAWSPGTGLDSPLHF. CDR3 bases: TGTGCCTGGAGTCCCGGGACAGGGTTAGATTCACCCCTCCACTTT.

J is TRBJ2-1 and V is TRBV28, with D possibly being TRBD1 (5 bases). V shed 2 bases and J shed 14 bases, with 19 bases lying between them. Per the germline V gene, CDR1 is MDHEN and CDR2 is SYDVKM. The CDR3 contains 14 residues. As DNA, the CDR3 is TGTGCCAGCAGTTTACGGGCCAGGGTGGATCGGGAGTTCTTC. Its translation is CASSLRARVDREFF.

The chain uses TRBV28 and TRBJ1-6, with 11 bases lining up with TRBD1. The germline gives CDR1 MDHEN, CDR2 SYDVKM. There are 16 residues in the CDR3. Germline trimming cut 6 bases from V and 9 bases from J; bases unmatched to any gene: 10. The CDR3 DNA reads TGTGCCAGCAGGGATCGGACAGGGGGCGCGCTTTCACCCCTCCACTTT. Protein: CASRDRTGGALSPLHF.

V is TRBV5-4 and J is TRBJ2-7; 8 positions match TRBD1. This CDR3 region has 15 residues. The germline CDR1 and CDR2 sequences are SGHNT and YYREEE (reference sequence). Trimming removed 3 bases from V and 0 bases from J; junction bases left unmatched: 5. The CDR3 DNA reads as TGTGCCAGCAGCTCGGACAGGGACCTCTCCTACGAGCAGTACTTC. Its protein product is CASSSDRDLSYEQYF.

The J gene is TRBJ2-2, the V gene TRBV9; D is perhaps TRBD1 (5 bases). Germline V gene data show CDR1 as SGDLS and CDR2 as YYNGEE. V was trimmed by 0 bases and J by 7 bases, leaving 7 bases between them. This CDR3 is built from 13 residues. Here the CDR3 reads CASSVEGLGELFF. The CDR3 region has the DNA TGTGCCAGCAGCGTAGAGGGGCTCGGGGAGCTGTTTTTT.

This rearrangement joins TRBV14 to TRBJ2-1, with 14 bases aligning to TRBD2. The CDR3 is 14 residues long. V trimming: 4 bases; J trimming: 10 bases; junction bases outside the gene matches: 3. Germline-derived CDR1 and CDR2 are SGHDN and FVKESK. CDR3: CASSPTSGRVEQFF. CDR3 DNA sequence: TGTGCCAGCAGCCCGACTAGCGGGAGGGTCGAGCAGTTCTTC.

As regards this clone: Other DNA variants within this sample encode the same CDR3. V usage is TRBV9 and J usage is TRBJ2-7; TRBD1 matches 11 bases. J lost 3 bases, V lost 3 bases, and 5 bases had no gene match. CDR1 is SGDLS, CDR2 YYNGEE, per germline. This CDR3 is built from 15 residues. CDR3 loop: CASSAGTGGVYEQYF. CDR3 nucleotides: TGTGCCAGCAGCGCCGGGACAGGGGGTGTCTACGAGCAGTACTTC.

This clone has just one count. The chain joins TRBV12-3 or TRBV12-4 to TRBJ1-1; D is perhaps TRBD1 (5 bases). CDR3 size: 13 residues. Trimming left V 4 bases short and J 2 bases short, with 8 bases between. CDR3 bases: TGTGCCAGCAGTTACGACAGAAACACTGAAGCTTTCTTT. Translated, it gives CASSYDRNTEAFF.